Shown below are 23 T cell receptor beta chains from a single sample sequenced in a study of beta chain features in type 1 diabetes. Sequenced material consisted of expressed TCRB transcripts (all of the isolated RNA was reverse transcribed). Generated by immunoSEQ multiplex PCR, the TCRdb table keeps only in-frame clones and is missing some. This sample has 600,000 to 650,000 clones; 15% to 19% occur once, and the top ten carry around 0.095%. Input material: naive CD4+ T cells from blood. The receptors derive from a man younger than 35 in good health.

The V and J genes are TRBV7-2 and TRBJ2-6; possibly TRBD1 for D (5 bases). This CDR3 spans 15 amino acids. Germline CDR1 reads SGHTA; CDR2 reads FQGNSA. Between the trimmed V and J ends, which lost 5 bases and 1 base, there was a span of 9 bases. The CDR3, as DNA: TGTGCCAGCAGCCAGGGTGGGTCTGGGGCCAACGTCCTGACTTTC. It is translated as CASSQGGSGANVLTF.

This clone showed up just a few times. The chain joins TRBV21-1 to TRBJ2-1. TRBV21-1 is a pseudogene segment. The CDR3 contains 16 residues. The CDR3 reads CASSKVPGTSYNEQFF. The CDR3 DNA follows: TGTGCCAGCAGCAAAGTTCCAGGGACCTCCTACAATGAGCAGTTCTTC.

The V gene is TRBV7-2, the J gene TRBJ2-7; no clear D gene. Germline CDR1 reads SGHTA; CDR2 reads FQGNSA. Trimming shortened V by 3 bases and J by 3 bases, and 12 bases separated the two germline ends. This CDR3 is built from 14 residues. The CDR3 region is CASSLYGSFYEQYF. CDR3 nucleotides: TGTGCCAGCAGCTTGTATGGGTCCTTCTACGAGCAGTACTTC.

On this clone itself: Other nucleotide sequences from this sample produce the same CDR3. The gene calls are TRBV19 and TRBJ2-6; TRBD2 might be the D (6 bases). Germline V gives CDR1 LNHDA, CDR2 SQIVND (reference sequence). The CDR3 contains 12 residues. Deletions cut 11 bases from V and 1 base from J, with 6 bases between. CDR3 region: CAGGSGANVLTF. In DNA form, the CDR3 reads TGTGCCGGGGGGTCTGGGGCCAACGTCCTGACTTTC. Drawing the rest from reference TRBV19 and TRBJ2-6, the complete variable domain is DGGITQSPKYLFRKEGQNVTLSCEQNLNHDAMYWYRQDPGQGLRLIYYSQIVNDFQKGDIAEGYSVSREKKESFPLTVTSAQKNPTAFYLCAGGSGANVLTFGAGSRLTVL.

V usage is TRBV7-8 and J usage is TRBJ2-3; D not resolved. V lost 5 bases and J lost 2, with 11 bases in between. Looked up from germline, CDR1 is SGHVS and CDR2 is FQNEAQ. This CDR3 spans 14 amino acids. The CDR3 sequence: CASSTRVFTDTQYF. As DNA, the CDR3 is TGTGCCAGCAGCACAAGGGTTTTCACAGATACGCAGTATTTT.

This clone was observed a handful of times. The chain uses TRBV18 and TRBJ2-3, with a weak D call TRBD1 (6 bases). CDR3 size: 16 residues. CDR1 KGHSH and CDR2 LQKENI come from the germline V gene. V was cut by 3 bases and J by 2 bases, with 15 bases left in between. The CDR3 sequence is CASSPSGTRATDTQYF. CDR3 DNA: TGTGCCAGCTCACCCTCCGGGACACGCGCCACAGATACGCAGTATTTT.

This chain links TRBV4-2 with TRBJ1-2; D not certain. The CDR3 length is 16 residues. Germline V gives CDR1 LGHNA, CDR2 YNFKEQ. Trimming pared 0 bases from V and 4 bases from J, leaving 15 bases between. CDR3 in amino acids: CASSQDLGFSRYGYTF. CDR3 DNA: TGTGCCAGCAGCCAAGATCTCGGATTTTCGCGCTATGGCTACACCTTC.

V and J are TRBV14 and TRBJ1-1; D gene ambiguous. Trimming stripped 6 bases from V and 4 bases from J, with 9 bases between. Germline V gene sequence: CDR1 SGHDN, CDR2 FVKESK. The CDR3 is made up of 12 amino acids. The CDR3 bases are TGTGCCAGCAGAGCCCGGGGCACTGAAGCTTTCTTT. The encoded protein is CASRARGTEAFF. Using reference TRBV14 and TRBJ1-1 for the parts outside the CDR3, the full variable domain is EAGVTQFPSHSVIEKGQTVTLRCDPISGHDNLYWYRRVMGKEIKFLLHFVKESKQDESGMPNNRFLAERTGGTYSTLKVQPAELEDSGVYFCASRARGTEAFFGQGTRLTVV.

This rearrangement joins TRBV27 to TRBJ1-2; weak D call: TRBD1 (6 bases). Per the germline V gene, CDR1 is MNHEY and CDR2 is SMNVEV (reference sequence). The V gene lost 4 bases and the J gene lost 4 bases, with 10 bases spanning the gap. The CDR3 is made up of 13 amino acids. DNA of the CDR3: TGTGCCAGCAGTTCAGGACAGCTCTATGGCTACACCTTC. Translation gives CASSSGQLYGYTF.

This clone has only a few counts. The J gene is TRBJ2-3, the V gene TRBV4-1, with 9 bases that match TRBD2. The CDR3 consists of 14 residues. V shed 6 bases, J shed 6 bases, and the junction held 7 bases outside the gene matches. Germline assignment: CDR1 MGHRA and CDR2 YSYEKL. CDR3 nucleotides: TGCGCCAGCAGGCGGGAGGGGGCGCAGGATACGCAGTATTTT. Its translation: CASRREGAQDTQYF.

The chain has TRBV6-1 and TRBJ1-4; no clear D gene. CDR1 is MNHNS and CDR2 is SASEGT in the germline V gene. The CDR3 contains 13 residues. Trimming cost V 8 bases and J 2 bases, with 9 bases left between them. CDR3 sequence reads: CASRVATNEKLFF. The CDR3 DNA follows: TGTGCCAGCCGCGTGGCGACTAATGAAAAACTGTTTTTT.

The gene calls are TRBV7-2 and TRBJ2-1; 14 bases fit TRBD2. CDR1 is SGHTA, CDR2 FQGNSA, per germline. The trim removed 1 base at V and 0 bases at J, leaving 5 bases unmatched. CDR3 length equals 19 residues. This chain's CDR3 is CASSLVGGTSGSSYNEQFF. The DNA of the CDR3 is TGTGCCAGCAGCTTAGTGGGCGGGACTAGCGGGAGCTCCTACAATGAGCAGTTCTTC. The full variable domain, rest sourced from reference TRBV7-2 and TRBJ2-1, is GAGVSQSPSNKVTEKGKDVELRCDPISGHTALYWYRQSLGQGLEFLIYFQGNSAPDKSGLPSDRFSAERTGGSVSTLTIQRTQQEDSAVYLCASSLVGGTSGSSYNEQFFGPGTRLTVL.

This clone was counted between two and nine times. The J gene is TRBJ1-4, the V gene TRBV7-2; D is possibly TRBD1 (6 bases). This CDR3 comprises 14 residues. V lost 3 bases and J 4 bases, leaving 9 bases between the germline ends. Per germline, CDR1 SGHTA and CDR2 FQGNSA. The CDR3, as DNA: TGTGCCAGCAGCTTGGGGGGCCTTAATGAAAAACTGTTTTTT. It codes for CASSLGGLNEKLFF. Based on the CDR3 plus reference TRBV7-2 and TRBJ1-4, the full variable domain is GAGVSQSPSNKVTEKGKDVELRCDPISGHTALYWYRQSLGQGLEFLIYFQGNSAPDKSGLPSDRFSAERTGGSVSTLTIQRTQQEDSAVYLCASSLGGLNEKLFFGSGTQLSVL.

The CDR3 spells CASSFPSTGGNIQYF. The CDR3 nucleotides are TGTGCCAGCAGCTTCCCTTCGACAGGGGGGAACATTCAGTACTTC. This sequence joins TRBV5-4 and TRBJ2-4; 9 bases align to TRBD1. The V segment lost 2 bases and the J segment 7 bases; nucleotides outside the gene matches: 7. Germline assignment: CDR1 SGHNT and CDR2 YYREEE (reference sequence). This CDR3 is 15 amino acids long.

This clone was found a few times. The chain links TRBV30 to TRBJ1-6; D remains ambiguous. Germline-derived CDR1 and CDR2 are GTSNPN and SVGIG (reference sequence). Trimming took 1 base from V and 2 from J, leaving 15 bases between them. The CDR3 is 17 amino acids. The CDR3 coding sequence is TGTGCCTGGAGTGGGTCCCCCATTGGGACCTATAATTCACCCCTCCACTTT. It codes for CAWSGSPIGTYNSPLHF.

The V gene is TRBV9, the J gene TRBJ2-5; D gene uncertain. V was cut by 0 bases and J by 1 base, with 7 bases left in between. The CDR3 is made up of 14 amino acids. Germline V gives CDR1 SGDLS, CDR2 YYNGEE. CDR3 bases: TGTGCCAGCAGCGTAGGACAAATCCAAGAGACCCAGTACTTC. Translating gives CASSVGQIQETQYF.

This clone was observed a handful of times. This chain connects TRBV9 to TRBJ2-1; TRBD2 might be the D (6 bases). From germline, CDR1 is SGDLS and CDR2 YYNGEE. This CDR3 has 16 amino acids. Trimming pared 0 bases from V and 10 bases from J, leaving 20 bases between. CDR3 coding DNA: TGTGCCAGCAGCGTAGCCCAATCTAAACGACTAGTAGAGCAGTTCTTC. Translated, it gives CASSVAQSKRLVEQFF.

This clone was observed a few times. The chain employs TRBV14 and TRBJ1-5, with no clear D. Germline lookup yields CDR1 SGHDN and CDR2 FVKESK. This CDR3 has 16 amino acids. V lost 3 bases to trimming and J lost 4 bases, with 16 bases between them. The CDR3 here is CASSHHGLPRNQPQHF. CDR3 coding DNA: TGTGCCAGCAGCCACCACGGACTCCCGCGAAATCAGCCCCAGCATTTT.

The chain is built from TRBV7-9 and TRBJ1-3; D gene unclear. Looked up from germline, CDR1 is SEHNR and CDR2 is FQNEAQ (reference sequence). The CDR3 length is 13 residues. Trimming pared 3 bases from V and 2 bases from J, leaving 5 bases between. CDR3 loop: CASSFIAGNTIYF. In DNA, the CDR3 is TGTGCCAGCAGCTTTATTGCTGGAAACACCATATATTTT.

This clone has only a few counts. The rearrangement joins TRBV11-1 to TRBJ2-3, with D hard to call. The CDR3 loop spans 15 amino acids. Germline V gene data show CDR1 as SGHAT and CDR2 as FQDESV (reference sequence). Trimming took 1 base from V and 1 from J, leaving 9 bases between them. CDR3 sequence reads: CASSLGSPGTDTQYF. The CDR3 nucleotides read TGTGCCAGCAGCTTAGGGAGTCCTGGCACAGATACGCAGTATTTT.

J is TRBJ1-3 and V is TRBV9; D gene uncertain. The CDR3 sequence is 13 residues long. Deletions cut 5 bases from V and 1 base from J, with 7 bases between. Germline CDR1 SGDLS, CDR2 YYNGEE. The CDR3 loop reads CASSRYSGNTIYF. The DNA of the CDR3 is TGTGCCAGCAGTCGGTATTCTGGAAACACCATATATTTT.

V and J are TRBV9 and TRBJ2-7; D possibly corresponds to TRBD2 (6 bases). The CDR3 contains 15 residues. Trimming pared 4 bases from V and 5 bases from J, leaving 19 bases between. Germline assignment: CDR1 SGDLS and CDR2 YYNGEE. CDR3 amino acids: CASSPDGAGGDEQYF. The CDR3 DNA reads as TGTGCCAGCAGCCCCGATGGAGCGGGTGGAGACGAGCAGTACTTC.

This clone was seen only a few times. This sequence joins TRBV6-6 and TRBJ1-2; D is perhaps TRBD1 (6 bases). Germline loops: CDR1 MNHNY, CDR2 SVGAGI (reference sequence). V lost 5 bases and J lost 5, with 15 bases in between. CDR3 length equals 14 residues. CDR3 amino acids: CASSIPGGGYGYTF. As DNA, the CDR3 is TGTGCCAGCAGTATCCCCGGGGGCGGGTATGGCTACACCTTC.